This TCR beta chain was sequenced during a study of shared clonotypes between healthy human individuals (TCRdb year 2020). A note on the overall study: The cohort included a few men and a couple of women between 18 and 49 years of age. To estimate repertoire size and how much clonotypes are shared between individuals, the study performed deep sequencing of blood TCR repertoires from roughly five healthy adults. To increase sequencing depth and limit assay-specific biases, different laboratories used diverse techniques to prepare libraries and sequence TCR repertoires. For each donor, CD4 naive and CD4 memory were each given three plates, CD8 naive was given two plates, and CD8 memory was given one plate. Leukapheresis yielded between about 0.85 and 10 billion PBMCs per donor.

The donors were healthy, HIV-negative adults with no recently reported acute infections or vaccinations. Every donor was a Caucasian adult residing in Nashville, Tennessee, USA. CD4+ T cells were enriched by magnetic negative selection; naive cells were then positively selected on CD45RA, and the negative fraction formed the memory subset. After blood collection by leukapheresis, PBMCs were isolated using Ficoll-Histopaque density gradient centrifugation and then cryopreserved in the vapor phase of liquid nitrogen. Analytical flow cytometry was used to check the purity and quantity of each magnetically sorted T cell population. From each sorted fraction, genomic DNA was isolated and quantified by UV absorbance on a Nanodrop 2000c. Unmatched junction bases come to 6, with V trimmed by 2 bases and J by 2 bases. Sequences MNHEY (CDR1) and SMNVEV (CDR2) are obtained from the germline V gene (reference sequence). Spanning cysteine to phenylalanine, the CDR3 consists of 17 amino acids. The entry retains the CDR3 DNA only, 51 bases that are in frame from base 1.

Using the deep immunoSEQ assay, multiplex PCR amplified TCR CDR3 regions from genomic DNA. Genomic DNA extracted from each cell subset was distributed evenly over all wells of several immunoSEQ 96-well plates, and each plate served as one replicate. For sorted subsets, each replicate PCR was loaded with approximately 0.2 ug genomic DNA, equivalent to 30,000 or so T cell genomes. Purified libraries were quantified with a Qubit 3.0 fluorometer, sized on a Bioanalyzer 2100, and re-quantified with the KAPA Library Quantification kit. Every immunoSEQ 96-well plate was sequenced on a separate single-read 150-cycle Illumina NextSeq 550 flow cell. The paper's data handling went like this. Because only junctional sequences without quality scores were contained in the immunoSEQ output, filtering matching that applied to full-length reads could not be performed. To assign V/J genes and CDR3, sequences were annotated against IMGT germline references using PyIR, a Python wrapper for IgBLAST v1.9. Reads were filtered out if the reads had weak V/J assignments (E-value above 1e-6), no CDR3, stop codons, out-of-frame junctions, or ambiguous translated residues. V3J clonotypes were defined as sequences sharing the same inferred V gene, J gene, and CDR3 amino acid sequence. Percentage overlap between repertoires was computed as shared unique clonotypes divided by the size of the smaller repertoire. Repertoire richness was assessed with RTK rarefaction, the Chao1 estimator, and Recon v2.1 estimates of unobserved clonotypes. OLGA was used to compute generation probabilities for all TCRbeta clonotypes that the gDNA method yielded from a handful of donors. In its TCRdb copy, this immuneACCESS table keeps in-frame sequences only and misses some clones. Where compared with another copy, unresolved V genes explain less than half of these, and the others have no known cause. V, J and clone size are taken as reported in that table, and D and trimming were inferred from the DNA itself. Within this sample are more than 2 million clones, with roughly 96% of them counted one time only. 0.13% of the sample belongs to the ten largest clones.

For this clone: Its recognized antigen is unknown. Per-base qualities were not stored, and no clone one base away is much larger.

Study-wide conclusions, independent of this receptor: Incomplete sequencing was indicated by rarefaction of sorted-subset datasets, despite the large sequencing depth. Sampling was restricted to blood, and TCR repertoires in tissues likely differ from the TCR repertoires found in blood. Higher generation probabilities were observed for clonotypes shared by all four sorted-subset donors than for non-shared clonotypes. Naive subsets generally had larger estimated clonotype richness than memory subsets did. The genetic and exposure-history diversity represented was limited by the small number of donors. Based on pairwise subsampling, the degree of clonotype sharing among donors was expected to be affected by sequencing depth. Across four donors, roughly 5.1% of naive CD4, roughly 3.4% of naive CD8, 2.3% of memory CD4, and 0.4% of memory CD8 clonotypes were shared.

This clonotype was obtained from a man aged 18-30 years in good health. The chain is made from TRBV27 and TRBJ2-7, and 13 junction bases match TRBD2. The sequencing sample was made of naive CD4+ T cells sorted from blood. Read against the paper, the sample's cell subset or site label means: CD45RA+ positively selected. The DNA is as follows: TGTGCCAGCAGTTTAAGGACTAGCGGGAGCTGGCCCTACGAGCAGTACTTC. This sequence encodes CASSLRTSGSWPYEQYF.